This T cell receptor beta chain was identified in a study of cytomegalovirus exposure and HLA in healthy donors. As concerns this clone: Antigen: not known.

Germline assignment: CDR1 SGHRS and CDR2 YFSETQ. The V and J ends lost 0 bases and 8 bases, in that order; junction bases with no gene match: 17. This CDR3 region has 18 residues. 60 Vbeta and 13 Jbeta primers were used in PCR. TCRdb's table, derived via immunoSEQ multiplex PCR, lists solely in-frame clones and lacks some. This table has about 150,000 clones, approximately 70% appearing once. General study findings and limits: Solely CMV serostatus was available to characterize immune exposure. In a later analysis, TCR beta V- and J-gene trimming showed a link to a missense DCLRE1C variant.

Sequenced sample: PBMCs. This receptor was taken from a woman aged 55-69 years in good health and CMV-seropositive. The chain has TRBV5-1 and TRBJ2-1; TRBD2 aligns across 7 bases. The CDR3 DNA reads as TGCGCCAGCAGCTTGGCCGTTGCTCAGGGAGGGGTCCCCTATGAGCAGTTCTTC. Protein: CASSLAVAQGGVPYEQFF.